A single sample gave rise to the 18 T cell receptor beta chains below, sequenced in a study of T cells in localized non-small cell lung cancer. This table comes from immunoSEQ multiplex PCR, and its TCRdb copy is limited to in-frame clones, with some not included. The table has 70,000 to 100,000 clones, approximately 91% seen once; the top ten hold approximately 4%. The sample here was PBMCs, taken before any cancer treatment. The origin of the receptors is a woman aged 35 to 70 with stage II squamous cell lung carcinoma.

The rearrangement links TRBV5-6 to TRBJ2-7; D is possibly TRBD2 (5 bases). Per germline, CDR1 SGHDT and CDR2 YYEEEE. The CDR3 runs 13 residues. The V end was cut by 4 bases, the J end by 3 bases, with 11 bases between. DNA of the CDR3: TGTGCCAGCAGCCGGGGTAATGGCTACGAGCAGTACTTC. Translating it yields CASSRGNGYEQYF.

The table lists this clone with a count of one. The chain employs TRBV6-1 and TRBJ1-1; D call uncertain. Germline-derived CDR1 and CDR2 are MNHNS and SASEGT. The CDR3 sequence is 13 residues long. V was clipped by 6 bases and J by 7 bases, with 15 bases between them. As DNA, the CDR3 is TGTGCCAGCAGACGAGGTGAACATAGTGAAGCTTTCTTT. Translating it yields CASRRGEHSEAFF.

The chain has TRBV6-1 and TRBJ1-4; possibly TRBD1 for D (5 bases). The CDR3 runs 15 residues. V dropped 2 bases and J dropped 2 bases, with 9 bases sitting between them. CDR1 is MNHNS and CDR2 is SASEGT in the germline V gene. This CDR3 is CASSELGGTNEKLFF. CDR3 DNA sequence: TGTGCCAGCAGTGAATTGGGGGGGACTAATGAAAAACTGTTTTTT.

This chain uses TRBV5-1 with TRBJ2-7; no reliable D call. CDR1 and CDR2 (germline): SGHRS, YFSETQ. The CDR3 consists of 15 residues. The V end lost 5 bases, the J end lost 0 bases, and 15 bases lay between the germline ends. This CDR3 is CASRDLPRSSYEQYF. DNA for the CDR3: TGCGCCAGCAGGGATCTACCTCGCAGCTCCTACGAGCAGTACTTC.

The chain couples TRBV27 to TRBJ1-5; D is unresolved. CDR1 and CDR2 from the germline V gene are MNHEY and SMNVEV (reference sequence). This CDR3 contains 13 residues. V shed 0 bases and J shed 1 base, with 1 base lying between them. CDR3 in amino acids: CASSLSSNQPQHF. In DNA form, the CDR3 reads TGTGCCAGCAGTTTATCCAGCAATCAGCCCCAGCATTTT.

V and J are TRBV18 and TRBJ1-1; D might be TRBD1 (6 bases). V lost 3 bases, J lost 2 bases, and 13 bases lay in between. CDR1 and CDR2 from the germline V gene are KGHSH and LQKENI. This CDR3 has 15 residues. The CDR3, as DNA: TGTGCCAGCTCACCGGGAACAGGGTTCAACACTGAAGCTTTCTTT. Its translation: CASSPGTGFNTEAFF.

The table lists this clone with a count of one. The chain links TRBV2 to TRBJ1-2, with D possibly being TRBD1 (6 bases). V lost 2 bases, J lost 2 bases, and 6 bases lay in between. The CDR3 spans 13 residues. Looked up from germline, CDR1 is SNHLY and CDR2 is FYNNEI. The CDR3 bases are TGTGCCAGCAGTGAAACAGGGAACTATGGCTACACCTTC. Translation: CASSETGNYGYTF.

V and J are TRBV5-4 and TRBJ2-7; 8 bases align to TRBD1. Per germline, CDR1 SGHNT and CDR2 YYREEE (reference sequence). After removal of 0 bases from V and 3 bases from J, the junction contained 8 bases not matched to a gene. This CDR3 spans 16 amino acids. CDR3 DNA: TGTGCCAGCAGCTTGGGCACCCCCGGGACAGGCTACGAGCAGTACTTC. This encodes CASSLGTPGTGYEQYF.

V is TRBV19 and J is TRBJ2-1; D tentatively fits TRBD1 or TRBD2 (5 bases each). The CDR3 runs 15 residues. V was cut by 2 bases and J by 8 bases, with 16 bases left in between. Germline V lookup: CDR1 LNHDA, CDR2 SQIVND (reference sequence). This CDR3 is CASSIRAPGTDEQFF. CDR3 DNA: TGTGCCAGTAGTATACGGGCGCCAGGGACGGATGAGCAGTTCTTC.

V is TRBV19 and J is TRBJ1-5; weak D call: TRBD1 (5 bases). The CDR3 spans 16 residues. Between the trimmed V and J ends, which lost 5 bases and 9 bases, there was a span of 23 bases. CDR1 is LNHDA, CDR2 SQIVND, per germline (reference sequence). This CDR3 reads CASSPARQTSVRPQHF. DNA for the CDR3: TGTGCCAGTAGTCCCGCCCGACAGACCTCCGTACGGCCCCAGCATTTT.

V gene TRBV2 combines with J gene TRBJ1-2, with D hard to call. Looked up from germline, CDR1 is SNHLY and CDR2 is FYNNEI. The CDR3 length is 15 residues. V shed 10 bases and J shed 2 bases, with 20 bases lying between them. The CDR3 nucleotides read TGTGCCACCGCCTTATCGCGGGGAGAAAACTATGGCTACACCTTC. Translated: CATALSRGENYGYTF.

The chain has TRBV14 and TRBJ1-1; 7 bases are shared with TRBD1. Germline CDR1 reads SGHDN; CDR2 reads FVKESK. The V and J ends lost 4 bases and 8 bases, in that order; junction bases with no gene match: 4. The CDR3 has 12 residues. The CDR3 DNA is TGTGCCAGCAGCCGCGCGACAGGGGAAGCTTTCTTT. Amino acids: CASSRATGEAFF.

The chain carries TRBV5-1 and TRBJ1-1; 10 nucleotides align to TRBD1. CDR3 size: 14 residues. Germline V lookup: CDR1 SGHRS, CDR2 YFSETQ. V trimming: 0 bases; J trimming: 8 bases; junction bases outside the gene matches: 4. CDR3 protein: CASSLEGQGREAFF. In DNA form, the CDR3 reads TGCGCCAGCAGCTTGGAGGGACAGGGGAGGGAAGCTTTCTTT.

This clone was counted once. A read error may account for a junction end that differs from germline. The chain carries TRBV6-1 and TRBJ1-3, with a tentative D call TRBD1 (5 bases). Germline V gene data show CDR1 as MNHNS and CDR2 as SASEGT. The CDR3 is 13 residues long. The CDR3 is CASSEKGQGWSIF. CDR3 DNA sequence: TGTGCCAGCAGTGAAAAAGGGCAGGGCTGGTCAATATTT.

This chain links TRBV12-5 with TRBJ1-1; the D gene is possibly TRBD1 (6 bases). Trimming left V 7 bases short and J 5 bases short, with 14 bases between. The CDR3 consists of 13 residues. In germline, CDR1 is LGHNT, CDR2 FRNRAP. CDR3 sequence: CASAFRGGTEAFF. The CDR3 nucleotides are TGTGCTAGTGCCTTCAGGGGAGGTACTGAAGCTTTCTTT.

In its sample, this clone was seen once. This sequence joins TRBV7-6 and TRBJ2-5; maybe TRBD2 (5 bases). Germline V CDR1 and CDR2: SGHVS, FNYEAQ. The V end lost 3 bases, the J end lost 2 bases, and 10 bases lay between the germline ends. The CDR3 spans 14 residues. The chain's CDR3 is CASSFHRGQETQYF. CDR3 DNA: TGTGCCAGCAGCTTTCATCGGGGTCAAGAGACCCAGTACTTC.

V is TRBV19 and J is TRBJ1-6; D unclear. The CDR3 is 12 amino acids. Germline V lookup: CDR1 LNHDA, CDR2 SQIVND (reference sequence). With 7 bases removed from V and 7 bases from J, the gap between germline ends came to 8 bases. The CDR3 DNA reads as TGTGCCAGTAAAGCGGAGAATTCACCCCTCCACTTT. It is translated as CASKAENSPLHF.

In DNA form, the CDR3 reads TGTGCCTGGAGCCAGGGGAAAGTTCCCGGGGAGCTGTTTTTT. This gives the protein CAWSQGKVPGELFF. The V gene is TRBV30, the J gene TRBJ2-2; perhaps TRBD1 as D (6 bases). The CDR3 totals 14 residues. The V end lost 3 bases, the J end lost 6 bases, and 14 bases lay between the germline ends. Per germline, CDR1 GTSNPN and CDR2 SVGIG (reference sequence).